This T cell receptor (beta chain) originates from a study of OX40 agonist ivuxolimab in advanced cancers. Study-wide background: The group had a mean age of roughly 56 years, ranged from about 23 to 85, and was 82.7% male. Study-level results: Among patients with partial responses at 0.1-3.0 mg/kg, clonal expansion was among the lowest.

CDR1 is SGHRS and CDR2 is YFSETQ in the germline V gene. The junction had 11 bases not matched to a gene; V was cut back by 1 base and J by 0 bases. The CDR3 totals 18 residues. In regard to this clone: Its antigen is unknown.

Sequenced by immunoSEQ multiplex PCR; TCRdb stores in-frame clones only, minus some. Here the sample spans tens of thousands of clones, more than 85% being singletons. The genes are TRBV5-1 and TRBJ2-3, with 7 bases fitting TRBD2. Specimen: CD4+ or CD8+ T cells sorted from blood, collected in a trial of the OX40 agonist ivuxolimab. This clonotype was obtained from an adult with an advanced solid tumor such as melanoma, head and neck, liver or kidney cancer. This chain's CDR3 is CASSLWGASGSSTDTQYF. CDR3 DNA sequence: TGCGCCAGCAGCTTGTGGGGCGCTAGCGGATCTAGCACAGATACGCAGTATTTT.